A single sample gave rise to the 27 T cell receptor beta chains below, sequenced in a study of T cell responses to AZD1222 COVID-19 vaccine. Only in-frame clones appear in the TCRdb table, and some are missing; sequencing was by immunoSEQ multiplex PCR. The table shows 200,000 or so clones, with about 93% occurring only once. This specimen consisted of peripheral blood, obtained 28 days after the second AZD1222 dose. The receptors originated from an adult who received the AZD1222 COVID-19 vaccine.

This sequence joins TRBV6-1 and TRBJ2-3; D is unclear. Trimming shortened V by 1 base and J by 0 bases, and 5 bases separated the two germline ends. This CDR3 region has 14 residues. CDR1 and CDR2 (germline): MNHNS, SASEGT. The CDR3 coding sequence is TGTGCCAGCAGTGAAGACAGTAGCACAGATACGCAGTATTTT. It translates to CASSEDSSTDTQYF.

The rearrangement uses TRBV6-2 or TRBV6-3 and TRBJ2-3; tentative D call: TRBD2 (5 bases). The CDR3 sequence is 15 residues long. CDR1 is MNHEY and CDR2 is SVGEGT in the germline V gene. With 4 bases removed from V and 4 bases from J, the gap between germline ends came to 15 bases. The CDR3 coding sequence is TGTGCCAGCAGTTCTGAGGGCAGGTCGCCAGATACGCAGTATTTT. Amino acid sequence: CASSSEGRSPDTQYF.

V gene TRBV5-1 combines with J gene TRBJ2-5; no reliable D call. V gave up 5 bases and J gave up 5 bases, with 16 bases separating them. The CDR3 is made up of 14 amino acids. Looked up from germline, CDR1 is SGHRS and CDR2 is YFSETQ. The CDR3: CASRVVGLEETQYF. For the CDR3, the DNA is TGCGCCAGCAGGGTAGTGGGATTGGAGGAGACCCAGTACTTC.

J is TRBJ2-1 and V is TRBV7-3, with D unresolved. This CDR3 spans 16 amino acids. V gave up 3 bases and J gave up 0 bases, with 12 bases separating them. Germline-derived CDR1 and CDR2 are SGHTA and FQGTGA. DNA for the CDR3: TGTGCCAGCAGCTTTAGGGCCTCAGCCTCCTACAATGAGCAGTTCTTC. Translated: CASSFRASASYNEQFF.

The CDR3 is CASSLDPARPQHF. Written as DNA, the CDR3 is TGTGCCAGCAGCTTAGACCCGGCTCGGCCCCAGCATTTT. The rearrangement links TRBV7-2 to TRBJ1-5; D is uncertain. The germline V and J ends were trimmed by 1 base and 9 bases, with 10 bases remaining between them. The length of the CDR3 is 13 residues. CDR1 is SGHTA, CDR2 FQGNSA, per germline.

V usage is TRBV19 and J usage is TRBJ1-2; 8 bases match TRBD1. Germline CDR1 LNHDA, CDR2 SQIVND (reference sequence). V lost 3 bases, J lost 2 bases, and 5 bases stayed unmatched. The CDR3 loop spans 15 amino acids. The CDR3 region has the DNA TGTGCCAGTAGTATTACGGGACAGGAAAACTATGGCTACACCTTC. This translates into CASSITGQENYGYTF. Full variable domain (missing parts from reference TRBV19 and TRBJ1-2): DGGITQSPKYLFRKEGQNVTLSCEQNLNHDAMYWYRQDPGQGLRLIYYSQIVNDFQKGDIAEGYSVSREKKESFPLTVTSAQKNPTAFYLCASSITGQENYGYTFGSGTRLTVV.

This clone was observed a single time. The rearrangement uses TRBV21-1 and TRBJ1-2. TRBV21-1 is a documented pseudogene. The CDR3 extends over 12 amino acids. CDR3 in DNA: TGTGCCAGCCGGAAGACCCGCTATGGCTACACCTTC. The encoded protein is CASRKTRYGYTF.

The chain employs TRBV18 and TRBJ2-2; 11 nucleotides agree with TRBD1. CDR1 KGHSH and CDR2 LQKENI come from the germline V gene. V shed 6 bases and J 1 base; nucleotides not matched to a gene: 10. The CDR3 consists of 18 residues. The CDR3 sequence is CASSILPGTGGNTGELFF. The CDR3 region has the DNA TGTGCCAGCTCTATCCTACCCGGGACAGGGGGGAACACCGGGGAGCTGTTTTTT.

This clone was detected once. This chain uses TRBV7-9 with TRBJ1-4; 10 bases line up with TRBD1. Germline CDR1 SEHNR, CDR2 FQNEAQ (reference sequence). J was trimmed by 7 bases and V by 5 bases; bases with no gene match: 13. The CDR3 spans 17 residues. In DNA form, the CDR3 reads TGTGCCAGCAGCCTGGGGACAGGGGAGTTCCTAAGTGAAAAACTGTTTTTT. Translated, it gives CASSLGTGEFLSEKLFF.

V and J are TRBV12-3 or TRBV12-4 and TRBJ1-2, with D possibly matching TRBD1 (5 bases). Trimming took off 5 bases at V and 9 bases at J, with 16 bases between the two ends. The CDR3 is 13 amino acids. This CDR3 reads CASSLRGFPRYTF. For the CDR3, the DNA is TGTGCCAGCAGTCTTCGGGGGTTTCCTCGCTACACCTTC.

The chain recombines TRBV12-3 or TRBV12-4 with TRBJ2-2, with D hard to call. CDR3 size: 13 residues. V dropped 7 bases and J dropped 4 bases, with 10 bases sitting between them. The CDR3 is CASTPLVTGELFF. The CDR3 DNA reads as TGTGCCAGCACCCCCCTTGTCACCGGGGAGCTGTTTTTT.

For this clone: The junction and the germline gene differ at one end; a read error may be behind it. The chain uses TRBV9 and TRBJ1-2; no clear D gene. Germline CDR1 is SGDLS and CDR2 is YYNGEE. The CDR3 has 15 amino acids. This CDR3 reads CASSVGAQSNYGYTF. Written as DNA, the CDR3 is TGTGCCAGCAGCGTAGGGGCGCAATCTAATTATGGCTACACCTTC.

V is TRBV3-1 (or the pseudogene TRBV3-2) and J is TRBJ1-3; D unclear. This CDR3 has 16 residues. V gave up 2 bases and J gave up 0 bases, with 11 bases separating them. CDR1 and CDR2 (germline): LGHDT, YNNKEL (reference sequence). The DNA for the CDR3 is TGTGCCAGCAGCCAACCGCAGCGCGTCTCTGGAAACACCATATATTTT. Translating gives CASSQPQRVSGNTIYF.

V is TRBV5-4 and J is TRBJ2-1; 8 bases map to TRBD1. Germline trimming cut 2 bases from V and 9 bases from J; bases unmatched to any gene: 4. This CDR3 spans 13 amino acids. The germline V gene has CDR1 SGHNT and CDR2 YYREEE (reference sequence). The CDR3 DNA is TGTGCCAGCAGCTTCACAGGGGGAAGTGAGCAGTTCTTC. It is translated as CASSFTGGSEQFF. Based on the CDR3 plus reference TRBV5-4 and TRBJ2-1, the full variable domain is ETGVTQSPTHLIKTRGQQVTLRCSSQSGHNTVSWYQQALGQGPQFIFQYYREEENGRGNFPPRFSGLQFPNYSSELNVNALELDDSALYLCASSFTGGSEQFFGPGTRLTVL.

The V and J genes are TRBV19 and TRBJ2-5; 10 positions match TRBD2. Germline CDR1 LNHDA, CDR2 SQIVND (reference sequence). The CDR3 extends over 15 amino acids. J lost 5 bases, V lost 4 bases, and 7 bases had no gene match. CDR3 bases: TGTGCCAGTAGTAGGGAGGGACTAGCGACGGAGACCCAGTACTTC. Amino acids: CASSREGLATETQYF.

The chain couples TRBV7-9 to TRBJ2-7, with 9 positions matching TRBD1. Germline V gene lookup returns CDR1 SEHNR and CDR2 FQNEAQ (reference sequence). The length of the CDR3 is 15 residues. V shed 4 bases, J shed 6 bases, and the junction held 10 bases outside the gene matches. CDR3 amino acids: CASSSRDREFGEQYF. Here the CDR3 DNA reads TGTGCCAGCAGCTCCAGGGACAGGGAGTTTGGCGAGCAGTACTTC. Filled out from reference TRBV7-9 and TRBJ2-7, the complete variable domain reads DTGVSQNPRHKITKRGQNVTFRCDPISEHNRLYWYRQTLGQGPEFLTYFQNEAQLEKSRLLSDRFSAERPKGSFSTLEIQRTEQGDSAMYLCASSSRDREFGEQYFGPGTRLTVT.

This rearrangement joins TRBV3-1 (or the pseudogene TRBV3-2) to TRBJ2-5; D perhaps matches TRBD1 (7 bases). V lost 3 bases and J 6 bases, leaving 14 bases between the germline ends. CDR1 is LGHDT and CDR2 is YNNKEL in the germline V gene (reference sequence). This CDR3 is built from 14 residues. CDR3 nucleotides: TGTGCCAGCAGCCAGGAGGGGGCAGGTAAGACCCAGTACTTC. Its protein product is CASSQEGAGKTQYF.

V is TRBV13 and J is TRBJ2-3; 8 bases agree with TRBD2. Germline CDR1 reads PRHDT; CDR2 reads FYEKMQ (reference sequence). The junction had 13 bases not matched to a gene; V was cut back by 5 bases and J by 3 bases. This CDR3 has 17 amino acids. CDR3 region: CASSPPGGARDTDTQYF. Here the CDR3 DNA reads TGTGCCAGCAGCCCCCCCGGGGGGGCCAGGGATACAGATACGCAGTATTTT.

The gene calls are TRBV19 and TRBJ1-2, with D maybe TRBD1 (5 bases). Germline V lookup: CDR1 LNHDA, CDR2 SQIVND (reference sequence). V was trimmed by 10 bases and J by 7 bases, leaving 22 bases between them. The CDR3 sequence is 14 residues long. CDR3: CATSGGREYSGYTF. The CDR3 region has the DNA TGTGCCACCAGCGGGGGTAGGGAGTACTCTGGCTACACCTTC.

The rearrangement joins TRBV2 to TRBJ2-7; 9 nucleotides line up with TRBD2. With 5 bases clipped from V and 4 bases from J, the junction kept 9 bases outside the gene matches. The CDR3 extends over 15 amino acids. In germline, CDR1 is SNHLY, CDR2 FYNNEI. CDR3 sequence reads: CASSRTGTSTYEQYF. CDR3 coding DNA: TGTGCCAGCAGTCGGACCGGGACTAGCACTTACGAGCAGTACTTC.

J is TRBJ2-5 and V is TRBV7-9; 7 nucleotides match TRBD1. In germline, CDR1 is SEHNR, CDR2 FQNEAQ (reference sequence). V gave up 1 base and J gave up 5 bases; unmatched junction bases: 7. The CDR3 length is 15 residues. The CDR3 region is CASSLEPDRVETQYF. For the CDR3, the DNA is TGTGCCAGCAGCTTAGAGCCAGACAGGGTGGAGACCCAGTACTTC.

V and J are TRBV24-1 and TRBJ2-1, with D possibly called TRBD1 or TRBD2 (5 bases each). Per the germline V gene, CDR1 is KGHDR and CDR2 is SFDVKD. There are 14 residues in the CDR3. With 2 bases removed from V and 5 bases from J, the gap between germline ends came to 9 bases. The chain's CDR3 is CATSDWLGDNEQFF. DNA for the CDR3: TGTGCCACCAGTGATTGGCTGGGGGACAATGAGCAGTTCTTC.

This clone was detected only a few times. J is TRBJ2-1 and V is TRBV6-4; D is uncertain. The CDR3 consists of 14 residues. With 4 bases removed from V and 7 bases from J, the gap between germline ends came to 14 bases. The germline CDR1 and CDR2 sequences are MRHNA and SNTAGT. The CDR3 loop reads CASSADSLGNEQFF. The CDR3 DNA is TGTGCCAGCAGTGCAGATAGTCTCGGAAATGAGCAGTTCTTC.

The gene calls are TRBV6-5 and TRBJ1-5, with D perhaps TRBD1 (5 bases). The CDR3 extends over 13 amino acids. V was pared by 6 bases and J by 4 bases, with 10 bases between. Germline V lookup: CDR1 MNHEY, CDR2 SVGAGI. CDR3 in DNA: TGTGCCAGCAGACGGGACGGGAATCAGCCCCAGCATTTT. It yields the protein CASRRDGNQPQHF.

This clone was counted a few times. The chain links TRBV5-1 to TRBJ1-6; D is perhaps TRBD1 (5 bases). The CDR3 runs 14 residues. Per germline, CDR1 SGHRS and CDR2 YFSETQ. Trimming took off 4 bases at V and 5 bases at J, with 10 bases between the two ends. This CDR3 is CASSQAGDNSPLHF. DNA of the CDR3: TGCGCCAGCAGCCAAGCGGGGGATAATTCACCCCTCCACTTT.

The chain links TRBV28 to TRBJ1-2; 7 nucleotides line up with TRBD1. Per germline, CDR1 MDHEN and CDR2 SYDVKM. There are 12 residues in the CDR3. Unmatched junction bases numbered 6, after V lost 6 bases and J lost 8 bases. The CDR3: CASRDGQDGYTF. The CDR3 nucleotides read TGTGCCAGCAGGGATGGACAGGACGGCTACACCTTC.

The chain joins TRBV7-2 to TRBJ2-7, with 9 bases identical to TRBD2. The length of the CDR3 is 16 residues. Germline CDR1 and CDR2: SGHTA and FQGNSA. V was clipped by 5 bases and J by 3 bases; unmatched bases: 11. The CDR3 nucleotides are TGTGCCAGCAGCCCACGCGGGGGGGGAAGGGACTACGAGCAGTACTTC. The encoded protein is CASSPRGGGRDYEQYF.